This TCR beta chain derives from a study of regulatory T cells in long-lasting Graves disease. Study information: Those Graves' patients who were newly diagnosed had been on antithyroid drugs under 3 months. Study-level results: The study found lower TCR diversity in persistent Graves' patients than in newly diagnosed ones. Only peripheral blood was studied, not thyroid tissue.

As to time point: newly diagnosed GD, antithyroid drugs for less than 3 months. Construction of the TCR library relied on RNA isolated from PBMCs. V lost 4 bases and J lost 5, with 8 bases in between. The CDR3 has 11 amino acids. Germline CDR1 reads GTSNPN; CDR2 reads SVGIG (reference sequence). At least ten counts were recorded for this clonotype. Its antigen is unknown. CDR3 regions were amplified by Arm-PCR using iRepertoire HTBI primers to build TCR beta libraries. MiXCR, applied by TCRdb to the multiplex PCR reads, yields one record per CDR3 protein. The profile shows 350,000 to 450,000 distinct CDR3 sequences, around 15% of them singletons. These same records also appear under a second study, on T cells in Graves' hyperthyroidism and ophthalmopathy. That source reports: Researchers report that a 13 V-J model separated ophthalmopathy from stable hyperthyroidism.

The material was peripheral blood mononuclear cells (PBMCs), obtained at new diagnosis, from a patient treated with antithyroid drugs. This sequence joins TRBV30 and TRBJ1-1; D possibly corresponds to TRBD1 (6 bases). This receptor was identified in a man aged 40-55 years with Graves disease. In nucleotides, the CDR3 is TGTGCCTGGACAGGGGTTACTGAAGCTTTCTTT. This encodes CAWTGVTEAFF. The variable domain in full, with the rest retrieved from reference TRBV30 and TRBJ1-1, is SQTIHQWPATLVQPVGSPLSLECTVEGTSNPNLYWYRQAAGRGLQLLFYSVGIGQISSEVPQNLSASRPQDRQFILSSKKLLLSDSGFYLCAWTGVTEAFFGQGTRLTVV.